This T cell receptor beta chain is drawn from a study of CD8+CD57+ T cells in acquired aplastic anemia. Study-level findings and limits: Controls and patients did not differ significantly in CD8+ Simpson's diversity. Patients and controls shared 25 to 30 CD8+ CDR3 sequences, which appeared highly expressed in patients and within their immunodominant clones.

CDR3 and TCR beta VDJ profiling relied on a genomic DNA template. TCRdb reprocessed the reads with MiXCR, giving one entry per CDR3 protein. The sample consists of 200,000 to 250,000 distinct CDR3 sequences, under 50% of them appearing once. With V trimmed by 3 bases and J by 4 bases, 21 bases remained unmatched. Germline V gives CDR1 SGDLS, CDR2 YYNGEE. This CDR3 comprises 20 residues. Of note for this clonotype: Its antigen remains unidentified.

Those patients picked for sequencing had displayed CD8+CD57+ cell expansion on flow cytometry. Every patient had severe acquired aplastic anemia. Specimen: sorted CD4+, CD8+, or CD8+CD57+ T cells (not recorded which) from PBMCs. This receptor was obtained from a human donor with aplastic anemia. This rearrangement joins TRBV9 to TRBJ2-7; 11 bases are shared with TRBD1. As DNA, the CDR3 is TGTGCCAGCAGCGCTCCCGCGGGACAGGGGGGCGAAGCCGACCTTTACGAGCAGTACTTC. Translation: CASSAPAGQGGEADLYEQYF.